Shown below are 14 T cell receptor beta chains from a single sample sequenced in a study of shared clonotypes between healthy human individuals. Generated by immunoSEQ multiplex PCR, the TCRdb table keeps only in-frame clones and is missing some. The table records over a million clones, approximately 80% of them present only once. The sequenced material came from memory CD4+ T cells from PBMCs. Subset described: CD45RA-negative fraction. These receptors were obtained from a man aged 18 to 30 in good health. Some clones in this sample may be carry-over from other donors' samples.

The chain uses TRBV14 and TRBJ1-4; 7 nucleotides agree with TRBD1. The CDR3 totals 15 residues. V shed 2 bases, J shed 7 bases, and the junction held 7 bases outside the gene matches. Germline CDR1 reads SGHDN; CDR2 reads FVKESK. CDR3 loop: CASSQSRQGGEKLFF. As DNA, the CDR3 is TGTGCCAGCAGCCAATCCCGACAGGGAGGTGAAAAACTGTTTTTT.

The rearrangement links TRBV5-1 to TRBJ2-2; D remains ambiguous. Germline-derived CDR1 and CDR2 are SGHRS and YFSETQ. V was clipped by 0 bases and J by 2 bases, with 5 bases between them. CDR3 length: 14 amino acids. CDR3: CASSLAINTGELFF. The CDR3 coding sequence is TGCGCCAGCAGCTTGGCCATCAACACCGGGGAGCTGTTTTTT.

J is TRBJ2-2 and V is TRBV5-4; TRBD2 is a possible D gene (7 bases). The germline V gene has CDR1 SGHNT and CDR2 YYREEE (reference sequence). V gave up 4 bases and J gave up 6 bases, with 16 bases separating them. CDR3 length equals 15 residues. Here the CDR3 DNA reads TGTGCCAGCAGCCGCGGGGGCGGGGGTGCCGGGGAGCTGTTTTTT. Residues: CASSRGGGGAGELFF.

This clone was seen a handful of times. The J gene is TRBJ2-5, the V gene TRBV29-1, with 8 nucleotides matching TRBD1. Unmatched junction bases numbered 3, after V lost 8 bases and J lost 4 bases. CDR1 is SQVTM, CDR2 ANQGSEA, per germline. This CDR3 has 11 amino acids. CDR3 DNA: TGCAGCCCCGGACAGGGAGAGACCCAGTACTTC. Its translation is CSPGQGETQYF.

The J gene is TRBJ1-1, the V gene TRBV5-1, with D unresolved. Germline assignment: CDR1 SGHRS and CDR2 YFSETQ. The CDR3 contains 15 residues. The ends were cut back, 0 bases at V and 5 bases at J, with 14 bases in the middle. The CDR3 loop is CASSLAVGSVTEAFF. CDR3 bases: TGCGCCAGCAGCTTGGCTGTGGGTAGTGTTACTGAAGCTTTCTTT.

The rearrangement joins TRBV5-6 to TRBJ1-2, with D possibly being TRBD1 (6 bases). V was trimmed by 3 bases and J by 4 bases, leaving 16 bases between them. This CDR3 spans 15 amino acids. Germline V gene lookup returns CDR1 SGHDT and CDR2 YYEEEE. This CDR3 reads CASSSRDTLSYGYTF. In DNA form, the CDR3 reads TGTGCCAGCAGCTCCCGGGACACTCTTTCCTATGGCTACACCTTC.

V gene TRBV21-1 combines with J gene TRBJ2-1; the table's D gene call, TRBD1, was not cross checked with the DNA. TRBV21-1 is termed a pseudogene. The CDR3 covers 15 residues. Written as DNA, the CDR3 is TGTGCCAGCAGCCGACGGGACAGTAGTTACAATGAGCAGTTCTTC. Amino acid sequence: CASSRRDSSYNEQFF.

The chain is built from TRBV30 and TRBJ2-3, with TRBD2 identical over 11 bases. J was trimmed by 4 bases and V by 4 bases; bases with no gene match: 7. This CDR3 comprises 15 residues. Germline assignment: CDR1 GTSNPN and CDR2 SVGIG (reference sequence). The CDR3 nucleotides are TGTGCCTGGACCCAACTAGCGGGAGTTTCAGATACGCAGTATTTT. Residues: CAWTQLAGVSDTQYF.

V is TRBV10-3 and J is TRBJ2-7; D might be TRBD1 or TRBD2, each matching 5 bases. V lost 10 bases to trimming and J lost 0 bases, with 16 bases between them. The CDR3 runs 14 residues. The germline V gene encodes CDR1 ENHRY and CDR2 SYGVKD. CDR3 nucleotides: TGTGCCACCCTACCTCGGGACCGCTCCTACGAGCAGTACTTC. It codes for CATLPRDRSYEQYF.

Only a few counts were recorded for this clone. The chain employs TRBV11-2 and TRBJ2-1; 7 bases align to TRBD2. From germline, CDR1 is SGHAT and CDR2 FQNNGV. This CDR3 region has 15 residues. With 4 bases clipped from V and 8 bases from J, the junction kept 11 bases outside the gene matches. The CDR3 here is CASSWGGSYTDEQFF. The CDR3 bases are TGTGCCAGCAGCTGGGGCGGGAGCTATACGGATGAGCAGTTCTTC.

J is TRBJ2-5 and V is TRBV7-9, with TRBD2 identical over 12 bases. The germline V gene encodes CDR1 SEHNR and CDR2 FQNEAQ (reference sequence). This CDR3 comprises 16 residues. The V gene end was trimmed by 3 bases and the J gene end by 5 bases; junction bases not matched to a gene: 7. CDR3 sequence: CASSFRLAGVRETQYF. DNA for the CDR3: TGTGCCAGCAGCTTTCGACTAGCGGGAGTGAGGGAGACCCAGTACTTC.

This clone was counted at least ten times. Other nucleotide sequences from this sample produce the same CDR3. V gene TRBV18 combines with J gene TRBJ2-5; D is perhaps TRBD1 (5 bases). V was trimmed by 4 bases and J by 2 bases, leaving 5 bases between them. The CDR3 consists of 12 residues. Germline assignment: CDR1 KGHSH and CDR2 LQKENI. The CDR3, as DNA: TGTGCCAGCTCACGGACACAAGAGACCCAGTACTTC. This encodes CASSRTQETQYF.

The chain is built from TRBV6-5 and TRBJ1-6; D call uncertain. The CDR3 covers 13 residues. V was pared by 6 bases and J by 8 bases, with 11 bases between. Germline CDR1 is MNHEY and CDR2 is SVGAGI. This CDR3 is CASSPRSDSPLHF. The CDR3 DNA sequence: TGTGCCAGCAGCCCACGTTCCGATTCACCCCTCCACTTT.

J is TRBJ1-1 and V is TRBV6-5; D uncertain. V shed 6 bases and J shed 2 bases, with 13 bases lying between them. The CDR3 extends over 14 amino acids. CDR1 is MNHEY, CDR2 SVGAGI, per germline. The CDR3 protein is CASRKTQVNTEAFF. The CDR3 region has the DNA TGTGCCAGCAGGAAAACCCAAGTAAACACTGAAGCTTTCTTT.